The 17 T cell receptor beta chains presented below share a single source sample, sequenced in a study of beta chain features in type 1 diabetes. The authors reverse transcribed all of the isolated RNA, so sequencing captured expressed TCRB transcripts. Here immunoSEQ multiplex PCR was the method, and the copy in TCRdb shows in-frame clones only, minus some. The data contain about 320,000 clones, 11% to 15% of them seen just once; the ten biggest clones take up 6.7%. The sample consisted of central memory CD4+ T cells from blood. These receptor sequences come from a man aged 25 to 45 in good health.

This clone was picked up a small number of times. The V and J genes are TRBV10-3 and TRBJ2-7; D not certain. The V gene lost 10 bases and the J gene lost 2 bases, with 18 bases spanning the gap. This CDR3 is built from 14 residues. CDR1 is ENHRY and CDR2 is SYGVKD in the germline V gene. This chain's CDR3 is CATLEKLGTYEQYF. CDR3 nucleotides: TGTGCCACCCTAGAGAAGCTCGGTACCTACGAGCAGTACTTC.

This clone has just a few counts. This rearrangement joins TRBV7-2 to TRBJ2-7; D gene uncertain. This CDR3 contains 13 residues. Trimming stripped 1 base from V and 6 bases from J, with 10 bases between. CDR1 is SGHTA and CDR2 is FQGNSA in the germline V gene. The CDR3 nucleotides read TGTGCCAGCAGCTTAGTACCCCGGAGCGAGCAGTACTTC. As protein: CASSLVPRSEQYF. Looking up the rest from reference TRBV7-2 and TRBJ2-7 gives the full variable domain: GAGVSQSPSNKVTEKGKDVELRCDPISGHTALYWYRQSLGQGLEFLIYFQGNSAPDKSGLPSDRFSAERTGGSVSTLTIQRTQQEDSAVYLCASSLVPRSEQYFGPGTRLTVT.

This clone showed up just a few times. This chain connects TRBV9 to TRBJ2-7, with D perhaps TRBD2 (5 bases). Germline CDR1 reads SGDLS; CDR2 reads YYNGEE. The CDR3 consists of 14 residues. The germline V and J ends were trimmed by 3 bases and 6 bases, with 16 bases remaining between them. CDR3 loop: CASSAGVGLGEQYF. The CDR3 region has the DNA TGTGCCAGCAGCGCCGGGGTAGGGCTCGGCGAGCAGTACTTC.

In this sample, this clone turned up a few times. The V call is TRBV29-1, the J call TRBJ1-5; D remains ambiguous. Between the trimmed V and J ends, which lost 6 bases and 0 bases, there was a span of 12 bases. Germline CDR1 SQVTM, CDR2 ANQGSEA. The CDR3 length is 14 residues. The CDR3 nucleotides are TGCAGCGTGGTGGAAGGAAATAGCAATCAGCCCCAGCATTTT. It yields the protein CSVVEGNSNQPQHF.

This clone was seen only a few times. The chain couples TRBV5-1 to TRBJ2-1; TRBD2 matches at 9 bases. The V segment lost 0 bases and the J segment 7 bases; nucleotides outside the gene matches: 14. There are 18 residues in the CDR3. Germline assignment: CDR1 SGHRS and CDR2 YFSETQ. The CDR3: CASSLVASAGGYSNEQFF. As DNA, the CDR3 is TGCGCCAGCAGCTTGGTGGCGTCGGCGGGAGGGTATTCGAATGAGCAGTTCTTC.

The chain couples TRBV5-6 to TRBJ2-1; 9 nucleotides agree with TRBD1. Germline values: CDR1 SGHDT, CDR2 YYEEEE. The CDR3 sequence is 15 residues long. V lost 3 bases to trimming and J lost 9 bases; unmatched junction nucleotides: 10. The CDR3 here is CASSSRDRVVGEQFF. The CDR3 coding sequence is TGTGCCAGCAGCTCCCGGGACAGGGTGGTCGGTGAGCAGTTCTTC.

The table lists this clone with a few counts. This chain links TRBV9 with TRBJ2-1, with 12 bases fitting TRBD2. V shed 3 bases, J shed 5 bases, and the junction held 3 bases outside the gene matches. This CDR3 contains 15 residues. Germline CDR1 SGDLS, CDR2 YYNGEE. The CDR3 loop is CASSEGLAGNNEQFF. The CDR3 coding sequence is TGTGCCAGCAGCGAGGGACTAGCGGGCAACAATGAGCAGTTCTTC.

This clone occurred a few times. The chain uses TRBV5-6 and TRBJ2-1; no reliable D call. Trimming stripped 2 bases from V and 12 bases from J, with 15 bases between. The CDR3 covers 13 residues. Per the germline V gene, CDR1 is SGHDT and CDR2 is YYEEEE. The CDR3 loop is CASSLTPTHGQFF. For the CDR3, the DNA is TGTGCCAGCAGCTTAACCCCTACCCATGGGCAGTTCTTC.

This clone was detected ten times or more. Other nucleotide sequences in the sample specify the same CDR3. CDR3: CASSLRVSGANVLTF. The CDR3 coding sequence is TGTGCCAGCAGCTTAAGGGTATCAGGGGCCAACGTCCTGACTTTC. The chain recombines TRBV7-9 with TRBJ2-6; D ambiguous. The CDR3 is 15 residues long. Germline V CDR1 and CDR2: SEHNR, FQNEAQ (reference sequence). V lost 2 bases and J lost 4, with 9 bases in between.

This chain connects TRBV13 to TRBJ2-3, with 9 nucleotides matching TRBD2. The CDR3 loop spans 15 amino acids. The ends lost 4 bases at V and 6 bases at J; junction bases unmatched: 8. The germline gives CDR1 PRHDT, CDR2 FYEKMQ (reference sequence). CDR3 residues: CASSYLAGTTDTQYF. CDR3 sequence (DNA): TGTGCCAGCAGCTACCTAGCGGGAACCACTGATACGCAGTATTTT.

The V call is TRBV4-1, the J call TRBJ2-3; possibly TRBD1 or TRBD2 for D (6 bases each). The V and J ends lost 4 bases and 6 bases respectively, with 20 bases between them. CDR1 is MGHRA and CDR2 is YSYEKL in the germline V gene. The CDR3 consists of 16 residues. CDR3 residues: CASSPRGPGSGDTQYF. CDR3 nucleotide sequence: TGCGCCAGCAGCCCCCGGGGGCCAGGGAGCGGGGATACGCAGTATTTT.

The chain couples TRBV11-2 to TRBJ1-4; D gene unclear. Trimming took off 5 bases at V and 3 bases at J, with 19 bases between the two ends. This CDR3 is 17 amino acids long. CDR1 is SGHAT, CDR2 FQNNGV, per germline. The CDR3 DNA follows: TGTGCCAGCAGCAGAAATCTTGGGCAGGCCCCTAATGAAAAACTGTTTTTT. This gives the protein CASSRNLGQAPNEKLFF.

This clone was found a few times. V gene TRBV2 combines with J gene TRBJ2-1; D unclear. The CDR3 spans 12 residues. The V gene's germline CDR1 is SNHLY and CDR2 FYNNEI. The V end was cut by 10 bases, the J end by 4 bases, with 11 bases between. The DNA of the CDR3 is TGTGCCACCTCCTCAGATTACAATGAGCAGTTCTTC. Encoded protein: CATSSDYNEQFF.

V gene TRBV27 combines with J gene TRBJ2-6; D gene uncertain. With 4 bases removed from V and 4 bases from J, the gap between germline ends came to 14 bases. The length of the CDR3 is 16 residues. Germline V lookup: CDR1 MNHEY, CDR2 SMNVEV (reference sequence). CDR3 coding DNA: TGTGCCAGCAGTTCGGTCACGCGTTTGGGGGCCAACGTCCTGACTTTC. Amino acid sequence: CASSSVTRLGANVLTF. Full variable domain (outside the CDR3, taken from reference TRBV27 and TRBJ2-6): EAQVTQNPRYLITVTGKKLTVTCSQNMNHEYMSWYRQDPGLGLRQIYYSMNVEVTDKGDVPEGYKVSRKEKRNFPLILESPSPNQTSLYFCASSSVTRLGANVLTFGAGSRLTVL.

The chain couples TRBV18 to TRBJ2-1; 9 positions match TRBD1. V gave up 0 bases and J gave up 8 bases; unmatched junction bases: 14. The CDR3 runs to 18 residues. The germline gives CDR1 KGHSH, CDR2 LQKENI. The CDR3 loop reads CASSPPTLGQGMHYEQFF. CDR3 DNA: TGTGCCAGCTCACCACCGACACTCGGACAGGGGATGCACTATGAGCAGTTCTTC. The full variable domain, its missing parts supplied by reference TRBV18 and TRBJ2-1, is NAGVMQNPRHLVRRRGQEARLRCSPMKGHSHVYWYRQLPEEGLKFMVYLQKENIIDESGMPKERFSAEFPKEGPSILRIQQVVRGDSAAYFCASSPPTLGQGMHYEQFFGPGTRLTVL.

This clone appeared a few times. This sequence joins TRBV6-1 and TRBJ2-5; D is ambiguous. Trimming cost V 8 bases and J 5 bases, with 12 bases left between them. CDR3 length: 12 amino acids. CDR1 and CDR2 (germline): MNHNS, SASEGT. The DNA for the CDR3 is TGTGCCAGCTTACGAACCGGGGAGACCCAGTACTTC. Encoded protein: CASLRTGETQYF.

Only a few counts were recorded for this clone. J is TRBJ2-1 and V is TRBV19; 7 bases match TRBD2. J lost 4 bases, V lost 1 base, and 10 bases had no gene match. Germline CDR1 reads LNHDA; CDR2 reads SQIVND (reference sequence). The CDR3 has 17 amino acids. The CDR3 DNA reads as TGTGCCAGTAGTATAGTTGAGCGGGGCGGCGCTTACAATGAGCAGTTCTTC. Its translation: CASSIVERGGAYNEQFF.